This T cell receptor beta chain was captured by sequencing in a study of OX40 agonist ivuxolimab in advanced cancers. Study information: A diagnosis of hepatocellular carcinoma, melanoma, renal cell or head and neck cancer was present in dose-escalation patients.

The method was immunoSEQ multiplex PCR; TCRdb's version includes in-frame clones alone and lacks a portion of them. The repertoire holds 60,000 to 85,000 clones, with 70% to 90% as singletons. Study-level findings and limits: Certain nonresponders additionally had low normalized T-cell clonal expansion.

Autoimmune disease history or systemic immunosuppression led to patients being barred. About this clone: Its antigen is as yet unknown.

The J segment lost 1 base and the V segment lost 4 bases, leaving 5 bases of the junction unmatched. This CDR3 contains 15 residues. Germline assignment: CDR1 SGHRS and CDR2 YFSETQ. Sequenced here: CD4+ or CD8+ T cells sorted from blood, sampled in a trial of the OX40 agonist ivuxolimab. The J gene is TRBJ1-3, the V gene TRBV5-1; TRBD1 aligns across 7 bases. The source is an adult with an advanced solid tumor such as melanoma, head and neck, liver or kidney cancer. The DNA of the CDR3 is TGCGCCAGCAGCCGTGGGACAGAGTCTGGAAACACCATATATTTT. As protein: CASSRGTESGNTIYF.